Listed here is a single T cell receptor beta chain. Its antigen is unknown. The CDR3 length is 15 residues. V lost 5 bases, J lost 3 bases, and 7 bases stayed unmatched. Germline CDR1 reads SGHVS; CDR2 reads FQNEAQ. This specimen comes from a study of cytomegalovirus exposure and HLA in healthy donors. At the level of the study: HLA-typed donors were the source of about 85 million unique TCRs, which an early data release held. Study conclusions and caveats: Owing to their indistinguishability, certain V segments, notably TRBV6-2 and TRBV6-3, were excluded. Later analysis found that TCR beta chains associated with HLA were more clonally expanded than other, equally common chains.

Vbeta (60) and Jbeta (13) primers were used in the PCR. Libraries were prepared by immunoSEQ multiplex PCR; TCRdb keeps only in-frame clonotypes and omits some of them. Of roughly 130,000 clones in the sample, about four fifths are singletons; the top ten hold over 3%. Sequenced sample: PBMCs. The receptor was derived from a female donor in good health and CMV-seronegative. V usage is TRBV7-8 and J usage is TRBJ2-5, with TRBD2 identical over 9 bases. CDR3 residues: CASSPFAGGKETQYF. In DNA, the CDR3 is TGTGCCAGCAGCCCCTTCGCGGGGGGGAAAGAGACCCAGTACTTC.